The T cell receptor (beta chain) under discussion was sequenced for a study of shared clonotypes between healthy human individuals. For the study at large: Donors had three CD4 naive, three CD4 memory, two CD8 naive and one CD8 memory plate apiece.

The repertoire was sequenced with immunoSEQ multiplex PCR; TCRdb's copy has only in-frame clones and lacks some. Here the sample spans approximately 350,000 clones, about 96% being singletons. Notes on this clone: Its specificity is not known.

Between the trimmed V and J ends, which lost 3 bases and 9 bases, there was a span of 9 bases. Germline V lookup: CDR1 ENHRY, CDR2 SYGVKD. This CDR3 comprises 12 residues. Study-wide points: Several donors had around 5.5% of their naive CD4 clonotypes in common.

The chain combines TRBV10-3 with TRBJ2-1; possible D gene TRBD2, 6 bases. The clonotype comes from a man aged 25-45 years in good health. Sequencing was done on a sample of memory CD8+ T cells sorted from blood. As to subset: CD45RO+ cells pooled with CCR7-negative TemRA cells. In DNA form, the CDR3 reads TGTGCCATCAGTGAAAGGGACTCTGAGCAGTTCTTC. Protein sequence: CAISERDSEQFF.